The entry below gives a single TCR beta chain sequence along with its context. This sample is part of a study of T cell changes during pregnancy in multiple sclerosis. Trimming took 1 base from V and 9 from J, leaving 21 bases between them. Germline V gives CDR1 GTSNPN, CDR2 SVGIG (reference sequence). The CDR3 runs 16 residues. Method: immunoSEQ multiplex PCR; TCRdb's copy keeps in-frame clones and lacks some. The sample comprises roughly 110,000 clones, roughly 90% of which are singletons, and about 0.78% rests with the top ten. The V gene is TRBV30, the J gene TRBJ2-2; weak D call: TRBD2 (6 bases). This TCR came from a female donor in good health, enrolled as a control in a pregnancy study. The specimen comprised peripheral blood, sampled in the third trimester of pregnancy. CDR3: CAWSGLQRRGSRELFF. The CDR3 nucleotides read TGTGCCTGGAGTGGCTTGCAGCGGAGGGGTAGTAGGGAGCTGTTTTTT.